The entry below gives a single T cell receptor (beta chain) sequence along with its context. This entry comes from a study of CXCR3-negative and CXCR3-positive naive CD8 T cells. Germline V gene sequence: CDR1 SQVTM, CDR2 ANQGSEA. This CDR3 contains 12 residues. Carrying UMI labels, the TRB cDNA libraries were prepared through 5' RACE. TCRdb re-called the 5' RACE reads and shows each CDR3 protein once, DNA omitted. This repertoire includes roughly 86,000 distinct CDR3 sequences. The sequence was obtained from a human donor in good health. Some clones in this sample may be carry-over from other donors' samples. What was sequenced was naive CXCR3- CD8+ T cells from blood. Subset specified: CD45RO-CCR7+CD27+CD95- naive CD8+ T cells lacking CXCR3 (TNR3-). The rearrangement joins TRBV29-1 to TRBJ2-7; TCRdb selects TRBD1, and the lack of DNA leaves this call unchecked. CDR3 sequence: CSVEFRAQEQYF.